This record looks at one T cell receptor (beta chain) sequence and its context. The antigen is undetermined. In making TCR beta libraries, quantitative 5'-RACE with molecular barcodes was used. TCRdb reprocessed the 5' RACE reads with MiXCR, giving one entry per CDR3 protein. The sample consists of roughly 400,000 distinct CDR3 sequences, about a fifth of them appearing once. These data are taken from a study of CD8 T cells in ankylosing spondylitis. Overall study findings and caveats: The authors found the disease-linked clones to be CD8+ and relatively rare in peripheral blood. Made up of about eight highly homologous variants, a TCR beta motif appeared characteristic of ankylosing spondylitis blood. According to the report, clones linked to the disease were significantly enriched in matched synovial fluid samples taken from ankylosing spondylitis patients. Past research had described some motif variants in reactive arthritis synovial fluid and blood.

The CDR3 is 15 amino acids. J lost 4 bases, V lost 7 bases, and 10 bases had no gene match. CDR1 and CDR2 from the germline V gene are SQVTM and ANQGSEA. The receptor's source is a male donor with ankylosing spondylitis. Material: blood, either unsorted or a sorted T cell fraction (not recorded which). The rearrangement uses TRBV29-1 and TRBJ2-3, with TRBD2 matching over 11 bases. The CDR3 is CSADTSGSTADTQYF. The CDR3 DNA is TGCAGCGCTGACACTAGCGGGAGTACCGCAGATACGCAGTATTTT.